This is a list of T cell receptor beta chains from one sample in a study of control samples from healthy donors and cancer patients. Measured with immunoSEQ multiplex PCR; TCRdb has only the in-frame clones, and not every one. The sample lists about 69,000 clones, about nine tenths seen once, with over 15% in the top ten. The sequenced sample consisted of PBMCs. These receptors were collected from a man aged 60 to 69 with lung cancer. Both conserved end residues are part of each CDR3. Each record gives: J gene, CDR3 length, V gene, D gene, CDR3 DNA, CDR3 protein. The D gene is left open where the match is weak.

>TRBJ1-1|16|TRBV18|TRBD1
TGTGCCAGCTCACCACTACCCCCAGGACAGGACACTGAAGCTTTCTTT
CASSPLPPGQDTEAFF
>TRBJ1-5|15|TRBV6-5|NA
TGTGCCAGCACCGCCGCGGGGGGCGCGGGGCAGCCCCAGCATTTT
CASTAAGGAGQPQHF
>TRBJ2-5|13|TRBV6-5|TRBD1
TGTGCCAGCGGCTACAGGGGGGAAGAGACCCAGTACTTC
CASGYRGEETQYF
>TRBJ1-1|14|TRBV30|NA
TGTGCCTGGAGTTCTTGGGGGGTGTACACTGAAGCTTTCTTT
CAWSSWGVYTEAFF
>TRBJ2-5|18|TRBV27|TRBD2
TGTGCCAGCAGTTTATCGGGACTAGCGGGGGGGCCTCGGGAGACCCAGTACTTC
CASSLSGLAGGPRETQYF
>TRBJ1-1|13|TRBV24-1|TRBD1
TGTGCCACCAGTGACAACAACAGGGGAATGGCTTTCTTT
CATSDNNRGMAFF
>TRBJ2-5|15|TRBV6-6|NA
TGTGCCAGCAGTTACGTTTCAGGTATCCAAGAGACCCAGTACTTC
CASSYVSGIQETQYF
>TRBJ2-2|14|TRBV27|NA
TGTGCCAGCAGTTTATCCCGAGGAACCGGGGAGCTGTTTTTT
CASSLSRGTGELFF
>TRBJ1-1|13|TRBV7-9|NA
TGTGCCAGTGAATATCTGACGAACACTGAAGCTTTCTTT
CASEYLTNTEAFF
>TRBJ2-6|15|TRBV5-1|NA
TGCGCCAGCAGCTTGGCAGCCTCTGGGGCCAACGTCCTGACTTTC
CASSLAASGANVLTF